Detailed here is one T cell receptor beta chain. Its antigen is unidentified. The length of the CDR3 is 14 residues. The ends lost 6 bases at V and 4 bases at J; junction bases unmatched: 8. Per germline, CDR1 MNHEY and CDR2 SVGAGI. This entry comes from a study of shared clonotypes between healthy human individuals. Across the study: Donors were two women and three men aged 18 to 49. Study-wide points: Shared clonotypes across all four donors exceeded non-shared ones in generation probability.

TCRdb's table, derived via immunoSEQ multiplex PCR, lists solely in-frame clones and lacks some. The profile shows a few million clones, about 94% of them singletons. This TCR came from a man aged 18 to 35 in good health. Sequencing was done on a sample of naive CD4+ T cells sorted from blood. Subset denoted: CD45RA+ positively selected. J is TRBJ2-7 and V is TRBV6-5; 8 bases agree with TRBD1. CDR3 DNA sequence: TGTGCCAGCAGAGGGACAGGCGGCCTTTACGAGCAGTACTTC. As protein: CASRGTGGLYEQYF.